The rows below give T cell receptor beta chains drawn from one sample of a study of T cells in Graves' hyperthyroidism and ophthalmopathy. TCRdb passed the multiplex PCR reads through MiXCR, listing each CDR3 protein once. The table records a few hundred thousand distinct CDR3 sequences, roughly 15% of them present only once. Sequencing used blood. These receptors were obtained from a woman in her sixties with Graves' ophthalmopathy. Both conserved end residues are part of each CDR3. The D gene is left open where the match is weak. Clone size is given for some rows only: seen once, a few or many times, or a class if the clone is expanded.

V gene,D gene,J gene,clone size,CDR3 protein,CDR3 DNA
TRBV7-8,-,TRBJ2-1,many,CASSSGAQGSYNEQFF,TGTGCCAGCAGTTCAGGGGCCCAGGGCTCCTACAATGAGCAGTTCTTC
TRBV2,-,TRBJ2-1,few,CASRLGSAYNNEQFF,TGTGCCAGCCGCCTCGGGAGCGCCTATAACAATGAGCAGTTCTTC
TRBV28,-,TRBJ2-1,-,CASSSSPGFLEPYNEQFF,TGTGCCAGCAGCTCATCCCCGGGCTTCCTAGAACCTTACAATGAGCAGTTCTTC
TRBV7-6,-,TRBJ2-1,-,CASSLGGAWGNEQFF,TGTGCCAGCAGCTTAGGGGGAGCCTGGGGGAATGAGCAGTTCTTC
TRBV11-2,TRBD2,TRBJ2-7,many,CASSLDGGDPYEQYF,TGTGCCAGCAGCTTAGATGGGGGGGATCCCTACGAGCAGTACTTC
TRBV7-9,TRBD1,TRBJ2-7,-,CASSTGPGTGNYEQYF,TGTGCCAGCAGTACCGGACCCGGGACAGGGAACTACGAGCAGTACTTC
TRBV9,TRBD2,TRBJ2-1,few,CASSVSSGGSYNEQFF,TGTGCCAGCAGCGTCTCGTCCGGGGGGTCCTACAATGAGCAGTTCTTC
TRBV4-2,-,TRBJ1-6,few,CASSQEQDSPLHF,TGTGCCAGCAGCCAAGAGCAGGATTCACCCCTCCACTTT
TRBV6-9,-,TRBJ1-3,few,CASYSTIYF,TGTGCCAGCTACTCCACCATATATTTT
TRBV9,TRBD2,TRBJ2-7,few,CASSQDPSGSNYEQYF,TGTGCCAGCAGCCAGGACCCCAGCGGGAGTAACTACGAGCAGTACTTC
TRBV6-4,TRBD2,TRBJ2-1,-,CASSDAGGGNEQFF,TGTGCCAGCAGTGACGCGGGAGGGGGCAATGAGCAGTTCTTC
TRBV5-1,TRBD2,TRBJ2-7,once,CASSLSPLAGGPEQYF,TGCGCCAGCAGCTTGTCTCCTCTAGCGGGAGGGCCCGAGCAGTACTTC
TRBV7-3,-,TRBJ2-3,many,CASSPFSLQSTDTQYF,TGTGCCAGCAGTCCCTTTAGCCTACAGAGCACAGATACGCAGTATTTT
TRBV10-3,-,TRBJ1-1,-,CASRDISTEAFF,TGTGCCTCCCGGGATATTAGCACTGAAGCTTTCTTT
TRBV28,-,TRBJ1-2,many,CASSLGQSNYGYTF,TGTGCCAGCAGTTTGGGGCAGAGTAACTATGGCTACACCTTC
TRBV20-1,TRBD2,TRBJ2-3,-,CSARATGLAGVTDTQYF,TGCAGTGCTAGAGCAACGGGACTAGCGGGAGTCACAGATACGCAGTATTTT
TRBV27,-,TRBJ2-5,many,CASSLTGHETQYF,TGTGCCAGCAGTTTAACAGGGCACGAGACCCAGTACTTC
TRBV20-1,-,TRBJ2-5,many,CSARVGGETQYF,TGCAGTGCTAGAGTCGGGGGAGAGACCCAGTACTTC
TRBV4-2,-,TRBJ1-3,few,CASSQVVGGGPGNTIYF,TGTGCCAGCAGCCAAGTAGTCGGTGGGGGCCCTGGAAACACCATATATTTT
TRBV10-3,TRBD1,TRBJ1-1,-,CAIGTGENTEAFF,TGTGCCATCGGAACAGGGGAAAATACTGAAGCTTTCTTT
TRBV2,TRBD1,TRBJ2-3,few,CASTDRVYGTDTQYF,TGTGCCAGCACGGACAGGGTTTATGGCACAGATACGCAGTATTTT
TRBV7-9,-,TRBJ1-1,many,CASSSTLDRNTEAFF,TGTGCCAGCAGCTCAACTTTGGACAGAAACACTGAAGCTTTCTTT
TRBV6-1,TRBD1,TRBJ1-6,-,CASSDTPGQGFSPLHF,TGTGCCAGCAGTGATACACCGGGACAGGGGTTTTCACCCCTCCACTTT
TRBV19,-,TRBJ1-4,few,CASSGSTVEKLFF,TGTGCCAGTAGTGGGTCGACAGTTGAAAAACTGTTTTTT
TRBV27,TRBD1,TRBJ2-3,few,CASRSGLDRVPTDTQYF,TGTGCCAGCAGGTCGGGCCTAGACAGGGTGCCCACAGATACGCAGTATTTT
TRBV11-2,-,TRBJ1-1,many,CASSLRPNTEAFF,TGTGCCAGCAGCTTACGCCCGAACACTGAAGCTTTCTTT
TRBV28,-,TRBJ2-5,many,CASSRRTFQETQYF,TGTGCCAGCAGCAGGAGGACTTTCCAAGAGACCCAGTACTTC
TRBV6-1,TRBD1,TRBJ1-5,-,CASSQTGEGNQPQHF,TGTGCCAGCAGTCAAACAGGGGAGGGCAATCAGCCCCAGCATTTT
TRBV28,-,TRBJ1-2,many,CASSLFGGTGYTF,TGTGCCAGCAGTTTATTCGGAGGGACGGGCTACACCTTC
TRBV12-5,-,TRBJ1-1,many,CASGLAGFSLMNTEAFF,TGTGCTAGTGGTTTGGCAGGGTTTTCCCTTATGAACACTGAAGCTTTCTTT
TRBV27,TRBD2,TRBJ2-1,many,CASSFGTSGNSNEQFF,TGTGCCAGCAGTTTCGGGACTAGCGGGAACTCGAATGAGCAGTTCTTC
TRBV5-1,-,TRBJ1-1,-,CASSLWGYTEAFF,TGCGCCAGCAGCTTGTGGGGATACACTGAAGCTTTCTTT
TRBV24-1,TRBD2,TRBJ2-7,many,CATSEGGLAGVSYEQYF,TGTGCCACCAGTGAGGGGGGACTAGCGGGAGTGTCCTACGAGCAGTACTTC
TRBV28,TRBD1,TRBJ2-2,many,CATRGQGPSNTGELFF,TGTGCCACGCGGGGACAGGGACCATCGAACACCGGGGAGCTGTTTTTT
TRBV7-9,TRBD1,TRBJ2-7,many,CASSLAGQGNHEQYF,TGTGCCAGCAGCTTAGCGGGACAGGGGAATCACGAGCAGTACTTC
TRBV5-5,-,TRBJ2-7,many,CASSLGPRTDTYEQYF,TGTGCCAGCAGCCTGGGACCCAGGACCGACACCTACGAGCAGTACTTC
TRBV5-1,TRBD2,TRBJ2-2,-,CASSLVRGRDTGELFF,TGCGCCAGCAGCTTGGTACGCGGGAGGGACACCGGGGAGCTGTTTTTT
TRBV7-2,TRBD2,TRBJ2-1,many,CASSLGGRPRSYNEQFF,TGTGCCAGCAGCTTGGGCGGGAGGCCCCGTTCCTACAATGAGCAGTTCTTC
TRBV20-1,TRBD1,TRBJ1-4,-,CSARRAGQGGLEKLFF,TGCAGTGCTAGGAGGGCTGGCCAGGGGGGTCTTGAAAAACTGTTTTTT
TRBV12-3/TRBV12-4,-,TRBJ2-2,many,CASSVGELFF,TGTGCCAGCAGCGTCGGGGAGCTGTTTTTT
TRBV12-3/TRBV12-4,TRBD2,TRBJ2-3,many,CASSPQLIWSSGDLDTQYF,TGTGCCAGCAGTCCCCAATTAATTTGGTCTAGCGGGGATCTAGATACGCAGTATTTT
TRBV7-2,TRBD2,TRBJ2-2,few,CASTGLAGGLNTGELFF,TGTGCCAGCACCGGACTAGCGGGAGGCCTGAACACCGGGGAGCTGTTTTTT
TRBV11-2,TRBD2,TRBJ2-2,-,CASSPSGSINTGELFF,TGTGCCAGCAGCCCCAGCGGGAGTATTAACACCGGGGAGCTGTTTTTT
TRBV6-1,-,TRBJ2-5,many,CASSAGAETQYF,TGTGCCAGCAGCGCAGGGGCGGAGACCCAGTACTTC
TRBV11-2,-,TRBJ2-3,many,CASSGLDTQYF,TGTGCCAGCAGCGGACTCGATACGCAGTATTTT
TRBV28,-,TRBJ2-1,many,CASSSGGSSYNEQFF,TGTGCCAGCAGCAGTGGGGGGAGCTCCTACAATGAGCAGTTCTTC
TRBV7-2,TRBD1,TRBJ1-2,many,CASRTGGAGDGYTF,TGTGCCAGCAGAACAGGGGGAGCGGGAGATGGCTACACCTTC
TRBV7-6,-,TRBJ2-2,many,CASSSGTNTGELFF,TGTGCCAGCAGCTCAGGGACGAACACCGGGGAGCTGTTTTTT
TRBV2,-,TRBJ2-6,many,CASNRAAGANVLTF,TGTGCCAGCAACAGAGCGGCTGGGGCCAACGTCCTGACTTTC